This T cell receptor (beta chain) was identified in a study of blood T cell repertoires in COVID-19 (dated by TCRdb to 2018 to 2021). About the study as a whole: Samples covering the acute and convalescent phases of COVID-19 were provided by collaborators in the United States, Italy and Spain. The prospective study material was composed of cDNA or gDNA derived from T cells, B-cell-depleted T cells, or PBMCs. Subjects who had been exposed to COVID-19, were actively infected with it, or had recovered from it provided the deeply sampled blood TCRbeta repertoires that made up the dataset. The repertoires were made available in a free public database intended to serve as a resource for research on the immune response to SARS-CoV-2. Samples came from the ongoing ImmuneRACE study (first 160 participants) plus 1,254 subjects from 6 global collaborators. Sample metadata almost always included a de-identified subject ID, COVID-19 status, age in years and sex. HLA class I and class II types, where available, came from metadata supplied by the sample provider rather than from assay-based typing.

Enrolling through a virtual design, the prospective study's participants ranged in age from roughly 18 to 100 years and lived across roughly 24 United States geographic areas. Cohort assignment in the prospective study relied on participant-reported clinical history from a screening survey and a study questionnaire. Recovered participants in ImmuneRACE Cohort 3 were defined as having two consecutive negative NP/OP PCR tests, clearance from a healthcare professional, or resolution of symptoms. Mobile phlebotomists in the prospective study collected whole blood, serum and a nasopharyngeal or oropharyngeal swab from every participant. Additional blood draws and questionnaires over a 2-month period could optionally be provided by prospective study participants. Before DNA extraction, prospective study blood samples were shipped either frozen or at room temperature. General study outcomes and caveats: The amount of clinical and demographic metadata varied by source and participant and was provided uncurated.

This clone occurred a few times. Which antigen it targets is not known. No base quality values were provided; no much bigger clone lies one nucleotide off. CDR1 and CDR2 (SGHAT, FQNNGV) derive from the germline V gene. Measured from the cysteine to the phenylalanine, the CDR3 is 13 residues long. Kept here is only the CDR3 DNA, which spans 39 bases and is read in frame from base 1. Here V drops 3 bases and J drops 5 bases, and the junction holds 2 bases not matched to any gene. TCRbeta CDR3 regions were amplified from genomic DNA using the immunoSEQ Assay, a bias-controlled multiplex PCR. The source study handled its data this way. Within the assay, amplification of reference gene primers was used to estimate how many nucleated cells each sample contained. To quantify the absolute abundance of each unique TCRbeta CDR3 rearrangement, sequence reads were collapsed and filtered. For each sample, productive Simpson clonality was calculated by taking the square root of Simpson's diversity index across productive rearrangements. TCRdb mirrors the immuneACCESS table, restricted to in-frame sequences. Some clones are absent from its copies; in checked studies, under half trace to an unresolved V gene, and the reason for the others is unknown. The V and J calls and clone size were taken over from that table, and D and trimming were inferred from the DNA. The sample data list about 500,000 clones, and approximately 90% of these were observed just once. The ten biggest clones cover roughly 0.72% of the sample.

Material for sequencing was PBMCs or T cells enriched from blood (not recorded which). The V gene is TRBV11-2 and the J gene is TRBJ2-5; 8 central bases correspond to TRBD1. This TCR came from a woman aged 18-29 years who had recovered from COVID-19. In nucleotide form, the sequence is TGTGCCAGCAGCTTTAACAGGGGGGAGACCCAGTACTTC. The encoded protein is CASSFNRGETQYF.